The rows below give T cell receptor beta chains drawn from one sample of a study of cytomegalovirus exposure and HLA in healthy donors. Here immunoSEQ multiplex PCR was the method, and the copy in TCRdb shows in-frame clones only, minus some. The repertoire includes roughly 150,000 clones, approximately 78% of them detected once, and under 1% sits in the top ten. Sequenced material: PBMCs. These TCRs come from a girl aged 2 to 10 in good health and CMV-seropositive. Each CDR3 is given with its conserved first and last residue. The order of the fields is V gene, D gene, clone size, J gene, CDR3 DNA, CDR3 protein. The D gene is left open where the match is weak. Expanded clones are given a class, and other clones once, few, many or no size at all.

>TRBV7-8|TRBD1|NA|TRBJ2-7
TGTGCCAGCAGCCCGGGACAGCAATCCTACGAGCAGTACTTC
CASSPGQQSYEQYF
>TRBV27|TRBD1|NA|TRBJ1-2
TGTGCCAGCGGGACAGGGGGCGGGCATAACTATGGCTACACCTTC
CASGTGGGHNYGYTF
>TRBV7-2|NA|NA|TRBJ2-7
TGTGCCAGCAGCTCAGAGGCGCTCAGCGGCCGCTCCTACGAGCAGTACTTC
CASSSEALSGRSYEQYF
>TRBV30|NA|NA|TRBJ2-2
TGTGCCTGGAGTGGTCCCGCGAGGGACACCGGGGAGCTGTTTTTT
CAWSGPARDTGELFF
>TRBV5-1|NA|NA|TRBJ1-2
TGCGCCAGCAGATTTCACTCCGGGCTCCAGGGCTATGGCTACACCTTC
CASRFHSGLQGYGYTF
>TRBV13|TRBD2|once|TRBJ2-3
TGTGCCAGCAGCTTAGGGGCGGGAGTAGGAACAGATACGCAGTATTTT
CASSLGAGVGTDTQYF
>TRBV19|NA|NA|TRBJ2-3
TGTGCCAGTAAATCGAGGGGCACAGATACGCAGTATTTT
CASKSRGTDTQYF
>TRBV6-1|NA|NA|TRBJ2-7
TGTGCCAGCAGTGAACTACGGTCCTACGAGCAGTACTTC
CASSELRSYEQYF
>TRBV7-3|NA|NA|TRBJ2-1
TGTGCCAGCAGCCATCGGACAGTACGGGGTGAGCAGTTCTTC
CASSHRTVRGEQFF
>TRBV7-9|NA|NA|TRBJ2-1
TGTGCCAGCAGCTCCCCTAGGGGTGAAGGGAGGAATGAGCAGTTCTTC
CASSSPRGEGRNEQFF
>TRBV5-1|TRBD1|few|TRBJ1-4
TGCGCCAGCAGCCCCGGGACAGGGTCTGAAAAACTGTTTTTT
CASSPGTGSEKLFF
>TRBV6-5|TRBD1|NA|TRBJ2-7
TGTGCCAGCACCCCCCCCGGGACAGGTGGCGAGCAGTACTTC
CASTPPGTGGEQYF
>TRBV6-5|TRBD2|NA|TRBJ2-1
TGTGCCAGCAGTCCAACTAGCGGCTCCTACAATGAGCAGTTCTTC
CASSPTSGSYNEQFF
>TRBV30|NA|NA|TRBJ1-1
TGTGCCTGGACAGGCCGTGTGAACACTGAAGCTTTCTTT
CAWTGRVNTEAFF
>TRBV10-1|NA|NA|TRBJ2-1
TGCGCCAGCAGTGAGTCGCAGGGTTCTCAAAATGAGCAGTTCTTC
CASSESQGSQNEQFF
>TRBV14|TRBD1|NA|TRBJ2-1
TGTGCCAGCAGCCAACCTCCGGGACAGGGGACTTACAATGAGCAGTTCTTC
CASSQPPGQGTYNEQFF
>TRBV4-2|NA|NA|TRBJ2-1
TGTGCCAGCAGCCAAGATGTAGGACAGAACGAGCAGTTCTTC
CASSQDVGQNEQFF
>TRBV28|NA|NA|TRBJ2-2
TGTGCCAGCATAGTGCAGGGTACCACCGGGGAGCTGTTTTTT
CASIVQGTTGELFF
>TRBV16|NA|few|TRBJ1-2
TGTGCCAGCAGTATCTCAGGGGACTATGGCTACACCTTC
CASSISGDYGYTF
>TRBV30|TRBD1|NA|TRBJ2-3
TGTGCCTGGAGTAAACAGGGGACAGATACGCAGTATTTT
CAWSKQGTDTQYF
>TRBV4-2|NA|NA|TRBJ2-7
TGTGCCAGCAGCCAAGAGGTTCCCCCGGGTTCCTACGAGCAGTACTTC
CASSQEVPPGSYEQYF
>TRBV7-8|TRBD1|few|TRBJ1-6
TGTGCCAGCAGCTTAGCGGGGACAGCTCTGAATTCACCCCTCCACTTT
CASSLAGTALNSPLHF
>TRBV6-5|NA|NA|TRBJ2-1
TGTGCCAGCAGTTACTCCCCCCGCGCTTTGTACAATGAGCAGTTCTTC
CASSYSPRALYNEQFF
>TRBV30|NA|NA|TRBJ1-2
TGTGCCTGGAGTGCTCTGAGGGGCTACACCTTC
CAWSALRGYTF
>TRBV6-1|TRBD2|once|TRBJ2-5
TGTGCCAGCAGTCCACTGGGGGGGGTAGAGACCCAGTACTTC
CASSPLGGVETQYF
>TRBV6-1|NA|NA|TRBJ1-1
TGTGCCACCCGTAACGAACTAATTATGAACACTGAAGCTTTCTTT
CATRNELIMNTEAFF
>TRBV7-9|NA|NA|TRBJ1-1
TGTGCCAGCAGTCCAAGCAGGAGGGTGAACACTGAAGCTTTCTTT
CASSPSRRVNTEAFF
>TRBV27|TRBD1|NA|TRBJ1-2
TGTGCCAGCAAGAGGGACAGGGGGGGCTACACCTTC
CASKRDRGGYTF
>TRBV2|NA|NA|TRBJ1-3
TGTGCCAGCAGTGAAAGAACTCTCTCTGGAAACACCATATATTTT
CASSERTLSGNTIYF
>TRBV28|NA|once|TRBJ2-7
TGTGCCAGCAGTTGGCAGTCCTCCTACGAGCAGTACTTC
CASSWQSSYEQYF
>TRBV30|NA|few|TRBJ1-4
TGTGCCTGGTCACTTGGGGGGGTGGAAAAACTGTTTTTT
CAWSLGGVEKLFF
>TRBV9|NA|few|TRBJ2-1
TGTGCCAGCAGCGCCGGACTCTCTAATGAGCAGTTCTTC
CASSAGLSNEQFF
>TRBV28|NA|NA|TRBJ2-7
TGTGCCAGCAGCTGGCAGGGGCCGTCCTACGAGCAGTACTTC
CASSWQGPSYEQYF
>TRBV30|NA|NA|TRBJ2-5
TGTGCCTGGAGTAGGACTTCGCAAGAGACCCAGTACTTC
CAWSRTSQETQYF
>TRBV7-8|TRBD2|NA|TRBJ2-1
TGTGCCAGCAGCTTTAGAGTACTAGCGGGAGGCTATATGGAGAATGAGCAGTTCTTC
CASSFRVLAGGYMENEQFF
>TRBV6-1|NA|NA|TRBJ2-2
TGTGCCAGCAGTGGAGTCCGGGGAACCGGGGAGCTGTTTTTT
CASSGVRGTGELFF
>TRBV28|NA|NA|TRBJ2-1
TGTGCCAGCAGTTTGGTCCCGGAGGCCCTGGTCGATGAGCAGTTCTTC
CASSLVPEALVDEQFF
>TRBV6-4|NA|NA|TRBJ2-6
TGTGCCAGCAGAAAGACAGGGGCCAACGTCCTGACTTTC
CASRKTGANVLTF
>TRBV28|TRBD1|NA|TRBJ1-2
TGTGCCAGCAGCTCTACGGGACAGGGTGATGGCTACACCTTC
CASSSTGQGDGYTF
>TRBV30|TRBD1|NA|TRBJ1-4
TGTGCCTGGCGTCCGGGACAGGGTGATGAAAAACTGTTTTTT
CAWRPGQGDEKLFF